The 4 T cell receptor beta chains given below trace back to one sample, sequenced in a study of cytomegalovirus exposure and HLA in healthy donors. Primers for the PCR totalled 60 Vbeta and 13 Jbeta. Sequencing was performed with immunoSEQ multiplex PCR; in TCRdb, only in-frame clones are kept and a portion is missing. This sample has about 120,000 clones; 70% to 85% occur once, and the top ten carry under 7%. The sequenced sample was PBMCs. Source of these receptors: a man in his late teens or twenties in good health and CMV-seropositive.

This chain uses TRBV30 with TRBJ2-5, with TRBD2 matching 11 bases. Germline V gene sequence: CDR1 GTSNPN, CDR2 SVGIG (reference sequence). The CDR3 totals 15 residues. After removal of 0 bases from V and 1 base from J, the junction contained 1 base not matched to a gene. The CDR3 DNA is TGTGCCTGGAGTGTACTAGCGGGAGCCCAAGAGACCCAGTACTTC. This sequence encodes CAWSVLAGAQETQYF.

This chain links TRBV28 with TRBJ2-5; tentative D call: TRBD1 (7 bases). The J call may be faulty, since TRBJ2-7 better matches the DNA end. Germline CDR1 and CDR2: MDHEN and SYDVKM. The CDR3 runs 16 residues. The CDR3: CASSLDGRDREYEQYF. CDR3 bases: TGTGCCAGCAGTTTAGACGGGCGGGACAGAGAGTACGAGCAGTACTTC.

The V gene is TRBV10-3, the J gene TRBJ1-2; 9 bases fit TRBD1. CDR1 is ENHRY, CDR2 SYGVKD, per germline. The CDR3 sequence is 16 residues long. V lost 0 bases to trimming and J lost 7 bases; unmatched junction nucleotides: 9. The DNA for the CDR3 is TGTGCCATCAGTGAGTCGTTAGTACAGGGGGCGTTTGGCTACACCTTC. Its translation is CAISESLVQGAFGYTF.

This chain joins TRBV28 and TRBJ2-3; possible D gene TRBD2, 6 bases. V was clipped by 2 bases and J by 2 bases, with 11 bases between them. Germline V lookup: CDR1 MDHEN, CDR2 SYDVKM. This CDR3 has 15 amino acids. CDR3 coding DNA: TGTGCCAGCAGTTTAGAGGGGACTCACACAGATACGCAGTATTTT. This gives the protein CASSLEGTHTDTQYF. Full variable domain (rest looked up from reference TRBV28 and TRBJ2-3): DVKVTQSSRYLVKRTGEKVFLECVQDMDHENMFWYRQDPGLGLRLIYFSYDVKMKEKGDIPEGYSVSREKKERFSLILESASTNQTSMYLCASSLEGTHTDTQYFGPGTRLTVL.